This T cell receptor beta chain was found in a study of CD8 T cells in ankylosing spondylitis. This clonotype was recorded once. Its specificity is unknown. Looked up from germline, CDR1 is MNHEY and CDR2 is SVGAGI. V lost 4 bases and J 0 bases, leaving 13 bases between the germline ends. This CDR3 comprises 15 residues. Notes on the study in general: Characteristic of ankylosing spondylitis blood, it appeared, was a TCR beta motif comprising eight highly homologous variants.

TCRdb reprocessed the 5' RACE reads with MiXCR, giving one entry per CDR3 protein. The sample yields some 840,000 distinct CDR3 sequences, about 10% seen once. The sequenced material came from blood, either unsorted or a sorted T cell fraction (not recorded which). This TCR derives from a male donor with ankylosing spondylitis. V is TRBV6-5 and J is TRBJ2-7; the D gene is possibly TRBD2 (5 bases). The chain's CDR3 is CASSSERISSYEQYF. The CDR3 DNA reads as TGTGCCAGCAGTTCCGAGCGGATCAGCTCCTACGAGCAGTACTTC.